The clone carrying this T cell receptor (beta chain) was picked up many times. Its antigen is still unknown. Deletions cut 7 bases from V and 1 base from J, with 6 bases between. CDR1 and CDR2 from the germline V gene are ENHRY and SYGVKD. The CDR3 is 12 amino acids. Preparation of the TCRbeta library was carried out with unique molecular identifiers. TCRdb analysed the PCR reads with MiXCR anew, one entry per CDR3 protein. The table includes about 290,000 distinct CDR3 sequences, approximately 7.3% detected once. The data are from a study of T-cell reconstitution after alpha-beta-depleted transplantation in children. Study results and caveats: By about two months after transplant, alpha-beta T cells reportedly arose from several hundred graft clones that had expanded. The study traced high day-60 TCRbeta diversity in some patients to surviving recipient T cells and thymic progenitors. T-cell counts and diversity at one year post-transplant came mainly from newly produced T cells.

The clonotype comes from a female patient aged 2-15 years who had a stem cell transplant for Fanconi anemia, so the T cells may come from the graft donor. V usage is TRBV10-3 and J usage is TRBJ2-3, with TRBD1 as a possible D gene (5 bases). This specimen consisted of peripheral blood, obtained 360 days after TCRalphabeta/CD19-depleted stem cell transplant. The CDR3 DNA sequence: TGTGCCATCATAGGGGGCACAGATACGCAGTATTTT. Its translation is CAIIGGTDTQYF.